This TCR beta chain was captured in a study of blood T cell repertoires in COVID-19. Whole-study context: Sites in the United States, Italy and Spain provided acute and convalescent COVID-19 samples. Sample material is recorded as cDNA or gDNA derived from T cells, B-cell-depleted T cells, or PBMCs.

Sequencing used immunoSEQ multiplex PCR; TCRdb keeps in-frame clones, though not all of them. Among 250,000 to 350,000 clones listed, roughly 89% were seen once. Recruits, aged about 18 to 90 years, lived in 24 US areas. Donors were grouped by their self-reported clinical history. The CDR3 is made up of 15 amino acids. Germline V CDR1 and CDR2: SGHTS, YDEGEE. V lost 0 bases to trimming and J lost 7 bases, with 14 bases between them. The sample comprised PBMCs or T cells enriched from blood (not recorded which). This clonotype originated in a woman between 18 and 29 years old with acute COVID-19. This chain joins TRBV5-8 and TRBJ2-1; possibly TRBD2 for D (6 bases). The DNA for the CDR3 is TGTGCCAGCAGCTTGGAGGGAGGCTCGAGGAATGAGCAGTTCTTC. This sequence encodes CASSLEGGSRNEQFF. Filled out from reference TRBV5-8 and TRBJ2-1, the complete variable domain reads EAGVTQSPTHLIKTRGQQATLRCSPISGHTSVYWYQQALGLGLQFLLWYDEGEERNRGNFPPRFSGRQFPNYSSELNVNALELEDSALYLCASSLEGGSRNEQFFGPGTRLTVL.